Below, 21 T cell receptor beta chains from the same sample are listed, as sequenced in a study of human T cells and chemical hapten exposure. TCRdb independently ran MiXCR on the RACE reads; one entry per CDR3 protein. The top ten hold under 8.5% of the sample, which has about 43,000 distinct CDR3 sequences, 3% to 3.5% seen once. This sample's time point: patch test 2, 6 weeks after DPC sensitization. Treatment reported: therapeutic diphenylcyclopropenone sensitization with weekly scalp DPC. Specimen: whole blood, collected in connection with sensitization to the hapten diphenylcyclopropenone (DPC). The receptor set was obtained from a man aged 35 to 55 with alopecia areata. Some clones in this sample may be carry-over from other donors' samples.

This clonotype was detected ten times or more. The rearrangement uses TRBV20-1 and TRBJ1-3; 10 bases align to TRBD1. J gave up 0 bases and V 1 base, and 3 bases lay outside the gene matches. Germline V CDR1 and CDR2: DFQATT, SNEGSKA (reference sequence). The CDR3 contains 16 residues. This CDR3 is CSARVRQGASGNTIYF. The CDR3 DNA reads as TGCAGTGCTAGAGTTCGACAGGGGGCCTCTGGAAACACCATATATTTT.

This clonotype has at least ten counts. This chain connects TRBV6-4 to TRBJ2-1; the match to TRBD2 covers 8 bases. CDR1 is MRHNA and CDR2 is SNTAGT in the germline V gene. There are 15 residues in the CDR3. V dropped 4 bases and J dropped 8; count of bases not matched to a gene: 10. CDR3 residues: CASSGSGGPSDEQFF. For the CDR3, the DNA is TGTGCCAGCAGTGGATCGGGAGGGCCTTCGGATGAGCAGTTCTTC.

This clonotype was seen repeatedly, ten times or more. The rearrangement links TRBV5-5 to TRBJ2-7, with D tentatively TRBD2 (7 bases). This CDR3 has 15 amino acids. The V gene's germline CDR1 is SGHKS and CDR2 YYEKEE (reference sequence). The V gene lost 4 bases and the J gene lost 7 bases, with 21 bases spanning the gap. CDR3 coding DNA: TGTGCCAGCAGCCAGGGAGGGGGTCCCACGGGGGAGCAGTACTTC. This translates into CASSQGGGPTGEQYF. Filled out from reference TRBV5-5 and TRBJ2-7, the complete variable domain reads DAGVTQSPTHLIKTRGQQVTLRCSPISGHKSVSWYQQVLGQGPQFIFQYYEKEERGRGNFPDRFSARQFPNYSSELNVNALLLGDSALYLCASSQGGGPTGEQYFGPGTRLTVT.

In this sample, this clonotype turned up a few times. The CDR3 protein is CASSLRFGRAGETQYF. CDR3 bases: TGTGCCAGCAGCTTAAGGTTCGGGAGGGCCGGGGAGACCCAGTACTTC. This rearrangement joins TRBV11-2 to TRBJ2-5, with TRBD2 identical over 8 bases. Germline V gene lookup returns CDR1 SGHAT and CDR2 FQNNGV. V lost 2 bases, J lost 5 bases, and 10 bases stayed unmatched. The CDR3 has 16 amino acids.

This clonotype has a count of ten or more. V is TRBV20-1 and J is TRBJ2-3; 7 nucleotides agree with TRBD2. Looked up from germline, CDR1 is DFQATT and CDR2 is SNEGSKA (reference sequence). V shed 6 bases and J 5 bases; nucleotides not matched to a gene: 5. The CDR3 is made up of 12 amino acids. The CDR3 sequence is CSAPREIDTQYF. CDR3 DNA sequence: TGCAGTGCCCCGCGGGAGATAGATACGCAGTATTTT.

This clonotype appeared many times. This chain links TRBV6-5 with TRBJ2-7; a weak D match, TRBD2 (6 bases). Per the germline V gene, CDR1 is MNHEY and CDR2 is SVGAGI. The CDR3 sequence is 15 residues long. V lost 6 bases, J lost 2 bases, and 17 bases lay in between. The CDR3 reads CASRPAGTPPYEQYF. CDR3 coding DNA: TGTGCCAGCAGACCAGCCGGGACTCCCCCCTACGAGCAGTACTTC.

This clonotype was seen more than once but under ten times. CDR3 residues: CASRGGHTEAFF. The CDR3 region has the DNA TGCGCCAGCAGGGGGGGGCACACTGAAGCTTTCTTT. The chain couples TRBV5-1 to TRBJ1-1, with D tentatively TRBD1 (6 bases). Germline lookup yields CDR1 SGHRS and CDR2 YFSETQ. The V end was cut by 5 bases, the J end by 3 bases, with 8 bases between. This CDR3 is 12 amino acids long.

Ten or more counts support this clonotype. The V call is TRBV3-1, the J call TRBJ2-7; D perhaps matches TRBD1 (5 bases). This CDR3 has 14 residues. The V gene lost 4 bases and the J gene lost 4 bases, with 14 bases spanning the gap. The germline V gene has CDR1 LGHDT and CDR2 YNNKEL (reference sequence). CDR3 in DNA: TGTGCCAGCAGCCCCACCAGGGCAGGGTACGAGCAGTACTTC. Amino acid sequence: CASSPTRAGYEQYF.

The chain uses TRBV11-2 and TRBJ1-6; D gene unclear. Trimming removed 4 bases at V and 0 bases at J, with 16 bases between. CDR1 is SGHAT, CDR2 FQNNGV, per germline. The CDR3 contains 18 residues. The CDR3 region has the DNA TGTGCCAGCAGCTCTCGGTCACTAACCAGCTCCTATAATTCACCCCTCCACTTT. Its translation: CASSSRSLTSSYNSPLHF.

This clonotype was picked up many times. The gene calls are TRBV4-2 and TRBJ2-3; 12 bases match TRBD2. Looked up from germline, CDR1 is LGHNA and CDR2 is YNFKEQ. The CDR3 is made up of 16 amino acids. Trimming removed 4 bases from V and 4 bases from J; junction bases left unmatched: 6. CDR3 loop: CASSPQTSGSPDTQYF. For the CDR3, the DNA is TGTGCCAGCAGCCCTCAGACTAGCGGGAGCCCAGATACGCAGTATTTT.

The chain combines TRBV9 with TRBJ2-2, with 8 bases aligning to TRBD2. The CDR3 is made up of 20 amino acids. J was trimmed by 5 bases and V by 0 bases; bases with no gene match: 18. From germline, CDR1 is SGDLS and CDR2 YYNGEE. CDR3 protein: CASSVATGVAGRLRTGELFF. As DNA, the CDR3 is TGTGCCAGCAGCGTAGCTACCGGGGTAGCGGGACGTCTTCGGACCGGGGAGCTGTTTTTT.

By share, this clonotype ranks as medium-sized (0.01 to 0.1%). The V call is TRBV29-1, the J call TRBJ2-1, with a possible D match to TRBD2 (6 bases). In germline, CDR1 is SQVTM, CDR2 ANQGSEA. With 7 bases removed from V and 5 bases from J, the gap between germline ends came to 12 bases. The CDR3 is 12 residues long. CDR3 amino acids: CSAGLTDNEQFF. In DNA form, the CDR3 reads TGCAGCGCTGGACTAACCGACAATGAGCAGTTCTTC.

V and J are TRBV25-1 and TRBJ2-7; 7 bases line up with TRBD1. Germline loops: CDR1 MGHDK, CDR2 SYGVNS. After removal of 6 bases from V and 3 bases from J, the junction contained 5 bases not matched to a gene. This CDR3 is built from 13 residues. This chain's CDR3 is CASRGQALYEQYF. CDR3 DNA sequence: TGTGCCAGCAGAGGACAGGCTCTCTACGAGCAGTACTTC.

This clonotype was seen repeatedly, ten times or more. The V gene is TRBV2, the J gene TRBJ2-7, with unresolved D. In germline, CDR1 is SNHLY, CDR2 FYNNEI. Trimming stripped 4 bases from V and 3 bases from J, with 13 bases between. CDR3 length: 14 residues. CDR3 amino acids: CASSASGNNYEQYF. The CDR3 DNA reads TGTGCCAGCAGTGCGTCAGGAAATAACTACGAGCAGTACTTC.

A note on this clonotype: Given a much more abundant clone one base away, this may be a read error. J is TRBJ2-1 and V is TRBV12-3 or TRBV12-4; D assignment may be TRBD1 or TRBD2 (5 bases each). The CDR3 contains 15 residues. V shed 8 bases and J shed 0 bases, with 14 bases lying between them. CDR3 sequence: CASGPGTGSYNEQFF. DNA for the CDR3: TGTGCCAGCGGTCCCGGGACGGGCTCCTACAATGAGCAGTTCTTC.

The chain combines TRBV5-1 with TRBJ1-1; D is possibly TRBD1 (5 bases). The CDR3 is 15 residues long. Germline values: CDR1 SGHRS, CDR2 YFSETQ. Trimming left V 2 bases short and J 5 bases short, with 16 bases between. The chain's CDR3 is CASSFRALGVTEAFF. The DNA for the CDR3 is TGCGCCAGCAGCTTCAGGGCCCTAGGGGTAACTGAAGCTTTCTTT.

This clonotype was counted ten times or more. The chain uses TRBV10-1 and TRBJ2-7, with D perhaps matching TRBD1 (7 bases). The V end was cut by 0 bases, the J end by 12 bases, with 15 bases between. The CDR3 is made up of 13 amino acids. Germline values: CDR1 WNHNN, CDR2 SYGVQD (reference sequence). CDR3 DNA sequence: TGCGCCAGCAGTGAGTCCCAGGGGGGACCGTGGTACTTC. Translation gives CASSESQGGPWYF.

This clonotype has ten or more counts. J is TRBJ2-5 and V is TRBV7-2; D ambiguous. This CDR3 spans 12 amino acids. With 1 base removed from V and 6 bases from J, the gap between germline ends came to 6 bases. From germline, CDR1 is SGHTA and CDR2 FQGNSA. The CDR3 region is CASSLEEKTQYF. Written as DNA, the CDR3 is TGTGCCAGCAGCTTAGAGGAGAAGACCCAGTACTTC.

This clonotype was counted many times. The rearrangement uses TRBV30 and TRBJ2-2; 7 nucleotides line up with TRBD2. The junction had 5 bases not matched to a gene; V was cut back by 4 bases and J by 6 bases. Germline V gene data show CDR1 as GTSNPN and CDR2 as SVGIG (reference sequence). The CDR3 extends over 13 amino acids. The DNA of the CDR3 is TGTGCCTGGAAAACGGGGGGAGCCGGGGAGCTGTTTTTT. Translated, it gives CAWKTGGAGELFF.

This clonotype was seen ten or more times. The CDR3 here is CASSSQGQGKGEQFF. The CDR3 nucleotides read TGTGCCAGCAGCTCCCAAGGGCAGGGGAAGGGTGAGCAGTTCTTC. This rearrangement joins TRBV3-1 to TRBJ2-1; D possibly corresponds to TRBD1 (6 bases). The CDR3 consists of 15 residues. Deletions cut 5 bases from V and 9 bases from J, with 20 bases between. CDR1 and CDR2 from the germline V gene are LGHDT and YNNKEL (reference sequence).

This clonotype has ten or more counts. The chain has TRBV28 and TRBJ1-5; TRBD1 might be the D (5 bases). The V gene's germline CDR1 is MDHEN and CDR2 SYDVKM. V was clipped by 8 bases and J by 2 bases, with 13 bases between them. The length of the CDR3 is 14 residues. CDR3 in amino acids: CASAKQAGNQPQHF. CDR3 coding DNA: TGTGCCAGCGCCAAACAGGCCGGCAATCAGCCCCAGCATTTT.